This TCR beta chain was observed in a study of human thymus T cells. Corrective heart surgery yielded the resections from which the thymus tissue came. Donor material was obtained from healthy Finnish infants undergoing corrective surgery for congenital heart defects. Details on this clone: Its target is unknown.

The CDR3 runs to 16 residues. The germline V and J ends were trimmed by 1 base and 1 base, with 12 bases remaining between them. CDR1 is SGHVS, CDR2 FQNEAQ, per germline. Produced via immunoSEQ multiplex PCR; TCRdb's table is partial and in-frame only. The sample lists roughly 120,000 clones, about 94% occurring once. The study's findings and limits: Repertoires from thymus and blood appeared to show biased V and J gene usage. Related research has reported that thymic repertoires overlap highly among unrelated individuals.

The sample taken for sequencing was thymus tissue. This receptor was obtained from a boy younger than two with a congenital heart defect but otherwise immunologically healthy. V usage is TRBV7-8 and J usage is TRBJ2-3; D gene ambiguous. The CDR3 protein is CASSLVSNKGTDTQYF. The CDR3 region has the DNA TGTGCCAGCAGCTTAGTGTCTAACAAGGGCACAGATACGCAGTATTTT.